A single sample gave rise to the 14 T cell receptor beta chains below, sequenced in a study of shared clonotypes between healthy human individuals. The naive CD8 subset, CD45RO-negative cells positively selected for CCR7, excluded terminally differentiated effector memory CD45RA+ cells. Data came from immunoSEQ multiplex PCR; TCRdb stores just in-frame clones and leaves some out. The sample includes roughly 2 million clones, roughly 95% of them seen just once. The sample taken for sequencing was naive CD8+ T cells sorted from blood. The source is a man between 18 and 29 years old in good health.

About this clone itself: The same CDR3 arises from other DNA sequences in this sample as well. V usage is TRBV19 and J usage is TRBJ1-1; D ambiguous. Germline V gene data show CDR1 as LNHDA and CDR2 as SQIVND (reference sequence). This CDR3 is 12 amino acids long. With 7 bases removed from V and 1 base from J, the gap between germline ends came to 7 bases. CDR3 in amino acids: CASKPGNTEAFF. Written as DNA, the CDR3 is TGTGCCAGTAAACCAGGGAACACTGAAGCTTTCTTT.

The rearrangement joins TRBV5-1 to TRBJ2-3; no definite D call. Germline CDR1 SGHRS, CDR2 YFSETQ. There are 16 residues in the CDR3. Trimming cost V 4 bases and J 0 bases, with 15 bases left between them. The CDR3 DNA is TGCGCCAGCAGCGAAGGGTACCTTGCTAGCACAGATACGCAGTATTTT. Protein sequence: CASSEGYLASTDTQYF.

Concerning this clone itself: The sample holds other DNA sequences that translate to the same CDR3. The CDR3 nucleotides are TGTGCCAGCAGTTTAGTTTTGGGCGCCTACGAGCAGTACTTC. It translates to CASSLVLGAYEQYF. The V and J genes are TRBV27 and TRBJ2-7; D call uncertain. This CDR3 has 14 amino acids. Trimming shortened V by 2 bases and J by 2 bases, and 10 bases separated the two germline ends. Germline-derived CDR1 and CDR2 are MNHEY and SMNVEV (reference sequence).

With respect to this clone: The same CDR3 is also encoded by other DNA sequences in this sample. The gene calls are TRBV4-1 and TRBJ2-7, with D uncertain. This CDR3 region has 14 residues. From germline, CDR1 is MGHRA and CDR2 YSYEKL. Deletions cut 2 bases from V and 1 base from J, with 9 bases between. The CDR3 reads CASSQLRTSYEQYF. The CDR3 bases are TGCGCCAGCAGCCAACTCCGTACATCCTACGAGCAGTACTTC.

This chain links TRBV29-1 with TRBJ2-7; 10 bases map to TRBD2. Germline V gene data show CDR1 as SQVTM and CDR2 as ANQGSEA. This CDR3 has 13 residues. V dropped 6 bases and J dropped 3; count of bases not matched to a gene: 5. The CDR3 DNA sequence: TGCAGCGTGGGAGGACTAGCGGACTACGAGCAGTACTTC. Translation gives CSVGGLADYEQYF.

This chain connects TRBV4-1 to TRBJ1-1; D gene unclear. The V and J ends lost 6 bases and 3 bases respectively, with 11 bases between them. Germline V gene lookup returns CDR1 MGHRA and CDR2 YSYEKL. The CDR3 consists of 13 residues. In nucleotides, the CDR3 is TGCGCCAGCAGAGTCGACACGGACACTGAAGCTTTCTTT. Its protein is CASRVDTDTEAFF.

This chain uses TRBV7-9 with TRBJ2-1; 8 bases align to TRBD2. This CDR3 has 13 amino acids. With V trimmed by 5 bases and J by 8 bases, 5 bases remained unmatched. Germline V gene data show CDR1 as SEHNR and CDR2 as FQNEAQ (reference sequence). The CDR3 is CASSETSDHEQFF. CDR3 sequence (DNA): TGTGCCAGCAGCGAGACTAGCGACCATGAGCAGTTCTTC.

CDR3 nucleotide sequence: TGTGCCAGCAGCGGGACAGGGACAGGGGATATAGGCTACACCTTC. Encoded protein: CASSGTGTGDIGYTF. The chain joins TRBV13 to TRBJ1-2; TRBD1 matches at 10 bases. Germline V gene sequence: CDR1 PRHDT, CDR2 FYEKMQ (reference sequence). The CDR3 sequence is 15 residues long. The trim removed 5 bases at V and 8 bases at J, leaving 11 bases unmatched.

The CDR3 coding sequence is TGTGCCTGGAGTGAGGCACTAGCTAGGGAAGAGACCCAGTACTTC. It specifies CAWSEALAREETQYF. The chain combines TRBV30 with TRBJ2-5, with a tentative D call TRBD2 (6 bases). The germline gives CDR1 GTSNPN, CDR2 SVGIG (reference sequence). The CDR3 consists of 15 residues. V was clipped by 1 base and J by 3 bases, with 15 bases between them.

V gene TRBV7-6 combines with J gene TRBJ1-5; D remains unclear. V lost 5 bases, J lost 0 bases, and 5 bases lay in between. Germline V gives CDR1 SGHVS, CDR2 FNYEAQ. There are 13 residues in the CDR3. The CDR3 loop reads CASSPSSNQPQHF. DNA for the CDR3: TGTGCCAGCAGCCCTAGTAGCAATCAGCCCCAGCATTTT.

This chain joins TRBV6-5 and TRBJ1-2; D is uncertain. There are 11 residues in the CDR3. Trimming took off 6 bases at V and 6 bases at J, with 8 bases between the two ends. Germline V lookup: CDR1 MNHEY, CDR2 SVGAGI. CDR3 loop: CASRTTHGYTF. In DNA, the CDR3 is TGTGCCAGCAGGACCACCCATGGCTACACCTTC.

The gene calls are TRBV5-1 and TRBJ2-1; 10 nucleotides agree with TRBD2. V was clipped by 2 bases and J by 8 bases; unmatched bases: 7. Germline V gene lookup returns CDR1 SGHRS and CDR2 YFSETQ. This CDR3 is 15 amino acids long. CDR3 region: CASSLLAGRLDEQFF. CDR3 nucleotide sequence: TGCGCCAGCAGCTTACTAGCGGGGCGTCTGGATGAGCAGTTCTTC.

The genes are TRBV11-2 and TRBJ2-1, with D unclear. The V end lost 0 bases, the J end lost 9 bases, and 18 bases lay between the germline ends. This CDR3 has 16 residues. Germline V CDR1 and CDR2: SGHAT, FQNNGV. The CDR3 is CASSLDASPQSSEQFF. In nucleotides, the CDR3 is TGTGCCAGCAGCTTAGATGCCAGCCCTCAATCGAGTGAGCAGTTCTTC.

V is TRBV5-4 and J is TRBJ1-1, with TRBD1 identical over 8 bases. With V trimmed by 3 bases and J by 6 bases, 4 bases remained unmatched. The CDR3 is 13 residues long. From germline, CDR1 is SGHNT and CDR2 YYREEE (reference sequence). The CDR3 DNA follows: TGTGCCAGCAGCTCACAGGGGGACGCTGAAGCTTTCTTT. Amino acids: CASSSQGDAEAFF.